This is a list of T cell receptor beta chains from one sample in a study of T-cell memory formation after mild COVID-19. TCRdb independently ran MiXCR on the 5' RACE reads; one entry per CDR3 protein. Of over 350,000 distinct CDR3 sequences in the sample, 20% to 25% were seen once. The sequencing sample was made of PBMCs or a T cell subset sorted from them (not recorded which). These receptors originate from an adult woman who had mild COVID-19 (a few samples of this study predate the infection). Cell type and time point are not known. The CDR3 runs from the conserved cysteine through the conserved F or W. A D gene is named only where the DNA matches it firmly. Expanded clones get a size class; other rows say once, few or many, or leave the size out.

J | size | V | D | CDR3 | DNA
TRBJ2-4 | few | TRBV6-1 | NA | CASSEEGSTIQYF | TGTGCCAGCAGTGAAGAGGGGAGTACCATTCAGTACTTC
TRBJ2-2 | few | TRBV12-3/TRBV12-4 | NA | CASSPWGENTGELFF | TGTGCCAGCAGTCCCTGGGGGGAGAACACCGGGGAGCTGTTTTTT
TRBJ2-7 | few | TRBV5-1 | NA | CASRRDPTSSYEQYF | TGCGCCAGCAGACGCGACCCTACGTCGTCCTACGAGCAGTACTTC
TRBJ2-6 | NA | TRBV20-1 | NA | CSAGADSGANVLTF | TGCAGTGCTGGAGCGGACTCTGGGGCCAACGTCCTGACTTTC
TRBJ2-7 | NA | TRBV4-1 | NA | CASSQDRRQGGWQYF | TGCGCCAGCAGCCAAGATCGCCGACAGGGAGGGTGGCAGTACTTC
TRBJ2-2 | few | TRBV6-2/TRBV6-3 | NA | CASSRGELFF | TGTGCCAGCAGTCGGGGGGAGCTGTTTTTT
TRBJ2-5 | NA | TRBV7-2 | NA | CASSLEAKTQYF | TGTGCCAGCAGCTTAGAAGCGAAGACCCAGTACTTC
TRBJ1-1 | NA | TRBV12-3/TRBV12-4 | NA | CASQGVKFWYSGTEAFF | TGTGCCAGCCAAGGGGTTAAGTTTTGGTACAGTGGCACTGAAGCTTTCTTT
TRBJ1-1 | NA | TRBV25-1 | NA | CASSELSSGGNTEAFF | TGTGCCAGCAGTGAATTGAGCTCGGGCGGGAACACTGAAGCTTTCTTT
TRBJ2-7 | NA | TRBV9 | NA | CASSSSRSGYEQYF | TGTGCCAGCAGCTCTAGTAGGTCAGGCTACGAGCAGTACTTC
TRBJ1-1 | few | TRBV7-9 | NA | CASSRTGAEAFF | TGTGCCAGCAGCCGTACGGGCGCTGAAGCTTTCTTT
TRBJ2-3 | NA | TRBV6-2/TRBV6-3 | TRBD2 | CASRGLAGTDTQYF | TGTGCCAGCAGAGGGCTAGCGGGCACAGATACGCAGTATTTT
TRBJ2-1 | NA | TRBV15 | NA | CATSRDLAGDEQFF | TGTGCCACCAGCAGAGATCTAGCTGGTGATGAGCAGTTCTTC
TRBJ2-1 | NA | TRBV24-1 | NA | CATSDLIRGSEQFF | TGTGCCACCAGTGATTTAATACGTGGGAGTGAGCAGTTCTTC
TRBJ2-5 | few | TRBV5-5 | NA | CASSIQGRGETQYF | TGTGCCAGCAGCATACAGGGTAGGGGGGAGACCCAGTACTTC
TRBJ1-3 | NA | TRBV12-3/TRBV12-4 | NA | CASSRDGSGNTIYF | TGTGCCAGCAGCAGGGACGGCTCTGGAAACACCATATATTTT
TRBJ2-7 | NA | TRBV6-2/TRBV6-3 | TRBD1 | CASRKTGDRLEQYF | TGTGCCAGCAGAAAGACAGGGGATCGCCTCGAGCAGTACTTC
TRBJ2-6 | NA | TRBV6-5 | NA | CASSRNAAAGANVLTF | TGTGCCAGCAGTCGCAATGCAGCCGCGGGGGCCAACGTCCTGACTTTC
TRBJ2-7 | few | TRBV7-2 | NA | CASTIWGGHEQYF | TGTGCCAGCACTATTTGGGGAGGACACGAGCAGTACTTC
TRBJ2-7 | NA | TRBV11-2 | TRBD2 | CASKGLEGNEQYF | TGTGCCAGTAAAGGACTAGAGGGGAACGAGCAGTACTTC
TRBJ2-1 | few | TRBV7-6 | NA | CASSFSGDSYNEQFF | TGTGCCAGCAGCTTCAGCGGCGACTCTTACAATGAGCAGTTCTTC
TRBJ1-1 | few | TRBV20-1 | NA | CSARGGRFGEAFF | TGCAGTGCTAGGGGGGGTAGGTTTGGTGAAGCTTTCTTT
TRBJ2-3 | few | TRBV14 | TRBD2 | CASSHGLAGGTDTQYF | TGTGCCAGCAGCCATGGACTAGCGGGGGGGACAGATACGCAGTATTTT
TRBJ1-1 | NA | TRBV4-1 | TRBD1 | CASSQGPRGRMNTEAFF | TGCGCCAGCAGCCAAGGCCCTAGGGGGCGCATGAACACTGAAGCTTTCTTT
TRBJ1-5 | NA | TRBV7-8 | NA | CASSLARVGGNQPQHF | TGTGCCAGCAGCTTAGCCAGGGTCGGGGGCAATCAGCCCCAGCATTTT
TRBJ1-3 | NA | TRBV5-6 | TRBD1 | CASSSGTGAIGAGNTIYF | TGTGCCAGCAGCTCCGGGACAGGTGCCATCGGGGCTGGAAACACCATATATTTT
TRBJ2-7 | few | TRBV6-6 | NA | CASSSHVGRRAYEQYF | TGTGCCAGCAGCTCCCATGTGGGACGGAGGGCCTACGAGCAGTACTTC
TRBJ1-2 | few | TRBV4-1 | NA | CASSQPRNWYGYTF | TGCGCCAGCAGCCAACCGAGGAATTGGTATGGCTACACCTTC
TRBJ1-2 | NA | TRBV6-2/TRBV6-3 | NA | CASSDALRGGYTF | TGTGCCAGCAGTGACGCCCTGAGGGGTGGCTACACCTTC
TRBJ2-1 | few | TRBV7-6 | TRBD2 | CASSLGAGGAGEQFF | TGTGCCAGCAGCTTAGGGGCGGGAGGGGCCGGTGAGCAGTTCTTC
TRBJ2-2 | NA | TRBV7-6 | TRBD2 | CASSPGLAGLPGRELFF | TGTGCCAGCAGCCCGGGACTAGCGGGACTCCCTGGTCGGGAGCTGTTTTTT
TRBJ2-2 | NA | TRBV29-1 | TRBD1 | CSVGPQGATGELFF | TGCAGCGTTGGACCCCAGGGGGCCACCGGGGAGCTGTTTTTT
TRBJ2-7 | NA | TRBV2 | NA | CASSEAFRYEQYF | TGTGCCAGCAGTGAAGCGTTCCGCTACGAGCAGTACTTC
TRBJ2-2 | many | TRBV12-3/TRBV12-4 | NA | CATRMGVGELFF | TGTGCCACCCGTATGGGGGTCGGGGAGCTGTTTTTT
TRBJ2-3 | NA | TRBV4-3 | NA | CASSQETGRSTDTQYF | TGCGCCAGCAGCCAAGAGACCGGGCGTAGCACAGATACGCAGTATTTT
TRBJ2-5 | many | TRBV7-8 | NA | CASSLGQKQETQYF | TGTGCCAGCAGCTTAGGACAAAAACAAGAGACCCAGTACTTC
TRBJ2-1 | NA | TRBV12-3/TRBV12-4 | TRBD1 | CASSLQGLYNEQFF | TGTGCCAGCAGTCTACAGGGGCTCTACAATGAGCAGTTCTTC
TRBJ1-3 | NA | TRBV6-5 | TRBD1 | CASSPVPGQAPIYF | TGTGCCAGCAGCCCTGTCCCCGGACAGGCGCCCATATATTTT
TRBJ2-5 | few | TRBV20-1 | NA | CSARPGDPAGETQYF | TGCAGTGCTCGGCCCGGGGACCCGGCGGGAGAGACCCAGTACTTC
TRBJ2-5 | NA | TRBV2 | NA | CASSEEDETQYF | TGTGCCAGCAGTGAGGAGGATGAGACCCAGTACTTC
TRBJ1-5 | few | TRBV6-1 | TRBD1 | CASSGGGQGNQPQHF | TGTGCCAGCAGTGGGGGGGGACAGGGCAATCAGCCCCAGCATTTT
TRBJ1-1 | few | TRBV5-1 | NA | CASSSLGISAEAFF | TGCGCCAGCAGCTCGTTGGGTATATCGGCTGAAGCTTTCTTT
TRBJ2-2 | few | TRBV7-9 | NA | CASSQKGAGELFF | TGTGCCAGCAGCCAAAAGGGGGCCGGGGAGCTGTTTTTT
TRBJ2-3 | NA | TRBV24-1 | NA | CATSQQATDTQYF | TGTGCCACCTCCCAGCAGGCCACAGATACGCAGTATTTT
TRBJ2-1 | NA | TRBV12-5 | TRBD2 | CASGLRGLAYDEQFF | TGTGCTAGTGGTTTAAGGGGACTAGCGTACGATGAGCAGTTCTTC
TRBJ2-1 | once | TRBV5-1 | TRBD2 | CASSSSGVDDEQFF | TGCGCCAGCAGCTCTAGCGGGGTAGACGATGAGCAGTTCTTC
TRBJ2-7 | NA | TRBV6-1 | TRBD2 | CASSPISGGSYEQYF | TGTGCCAGCAGCCCAATTAGCGGGGGATCCTACGAGCAGTACTTC
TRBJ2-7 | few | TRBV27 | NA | CASSFHKFHDEQYF | TGTGCCAGCAGTTTCCACAAATTCCACGACGAGCAGTACTTC
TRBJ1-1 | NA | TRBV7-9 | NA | CASSLAGGNAEAFF | TGTGCCAGCAGCTTAGCCGGGGGAAACGCTGAAGCTTTCTTT
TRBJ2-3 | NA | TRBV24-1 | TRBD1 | CATSVTGGADTQYF | TGTGCCACCAGTGTGACAGGGGGCGCAGATACGCAGTATTTT
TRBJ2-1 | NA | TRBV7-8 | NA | CASSLNPVAGDEQFF | TGTGCCAGCAGCTTAAATCCTGTGGCGGGCGATGAGCAGTTCTTC
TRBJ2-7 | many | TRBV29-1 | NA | CSVSGGGSSYEQYF | TGCAGCGTTTCCGGGGGCGGAAGCTCCTACGAGCAGTACTTC
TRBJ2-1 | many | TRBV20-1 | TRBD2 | CSASGRAVYNEQFF | TGCAGTGCTTCCGGGAGGGCCGTCTACAATGAGCAGTTCTTC
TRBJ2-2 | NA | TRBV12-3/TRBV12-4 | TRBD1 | CASSLWGDRGSNTGELFF | TGTGCCAGCAGTTTGTGGGGAGACAGGGGCTCGAACACCGGGGAGCTGTTTTTT
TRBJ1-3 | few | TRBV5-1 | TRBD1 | CASSTDGGQGAGNTIYF | TGCGCCAGCAGCACCGACGGGGGACAGGGGGCTGGAAACACCATATATTTT